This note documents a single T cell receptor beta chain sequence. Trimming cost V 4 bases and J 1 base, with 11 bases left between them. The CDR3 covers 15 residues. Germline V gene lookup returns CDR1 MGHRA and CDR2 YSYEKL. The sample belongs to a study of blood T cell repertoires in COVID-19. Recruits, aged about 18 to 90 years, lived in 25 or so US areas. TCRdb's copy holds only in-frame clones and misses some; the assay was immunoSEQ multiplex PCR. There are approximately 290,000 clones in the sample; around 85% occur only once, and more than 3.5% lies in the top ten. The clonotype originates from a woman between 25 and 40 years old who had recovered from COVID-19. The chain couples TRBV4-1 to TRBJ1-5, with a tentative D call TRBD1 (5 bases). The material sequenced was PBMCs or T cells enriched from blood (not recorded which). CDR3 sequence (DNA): TGCGCCAGCAGCCCCCAGGGAAACAGCAATCAGCCCCAGCATTTT. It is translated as CASSPQGNSNQPQHF.